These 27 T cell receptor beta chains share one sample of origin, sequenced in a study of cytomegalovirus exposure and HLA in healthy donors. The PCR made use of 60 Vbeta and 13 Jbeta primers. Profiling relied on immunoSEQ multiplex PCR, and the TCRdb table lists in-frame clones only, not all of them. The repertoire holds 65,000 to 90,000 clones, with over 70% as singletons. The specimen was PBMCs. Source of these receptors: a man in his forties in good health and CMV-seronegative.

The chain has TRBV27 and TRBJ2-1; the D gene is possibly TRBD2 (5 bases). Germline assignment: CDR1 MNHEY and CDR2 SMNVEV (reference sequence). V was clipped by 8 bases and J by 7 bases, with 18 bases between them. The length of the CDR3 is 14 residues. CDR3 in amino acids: CASLSGASWNEQFF. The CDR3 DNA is TGTGCCAGCTTAAGCGGAGCATCTTGGAATGAGCAGTTCTTC.

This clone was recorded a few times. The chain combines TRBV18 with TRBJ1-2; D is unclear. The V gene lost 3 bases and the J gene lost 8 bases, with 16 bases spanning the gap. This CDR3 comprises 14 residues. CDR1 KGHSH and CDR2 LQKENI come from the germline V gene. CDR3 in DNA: TGTGCCAGCTCACCGACTGCGGATGTACGGGGCTACACCTTC. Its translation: CASSPTADVRGYTF.

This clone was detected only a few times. This chain's CDR3 is CASSLGGGVTDTQYF. In DNA, the CDR3 is TGTGCCAGCAGCTTAGGGGGGGGCGTCACAGATACGCAGTATTTT. The J gene is TRBJ2-3, the V gene TRBV11-3; possibly TRBD2 for D (7 bases). Germline CDR1 SGHNT, CDR2 YENEEA. This CDR3 is built from 15 residues. V lost 1 base and J 2 bases, leaving 10 bases between the germline ends.

The DNA of the CDR3 is TGTGCCAGCAGCTTAGAAAGCGGGGAGCAGTTCTTC. This translates into CASSLESGEQFF. The chain has TRBV11-2 and TRBJ2-1, with a tentative D call TRBD2 (6 bases). The CDR3 spans 12 residues. V was shortened by 0 bases and J by 10 bases, with 7 bases between the two germline ends. CDR1 and CDR2 (germline): SGHAT, FQNNGV. Drawing the rest from reference TRBV11-2 and TRBJ2-1, the complete variable domain is EAGVAQSPRYKIIEKRQSVAFWCNPISGHATLYWYQQILGQGPKLLIQFQNNGVVDDSQLPKDRFSAERLKGVDSTLKIQPAKLEDSAVYLCASSLESGEQFFGPGTRLTVL.

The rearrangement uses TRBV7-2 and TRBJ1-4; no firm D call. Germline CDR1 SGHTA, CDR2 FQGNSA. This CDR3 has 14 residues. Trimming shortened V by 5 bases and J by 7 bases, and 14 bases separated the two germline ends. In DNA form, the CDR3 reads TGTGCCAGCAGCCGGGTTCTTTCGGGTGAAAAACTGTTTTTT. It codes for CASSRVLSGEKLFF.

The CDR3 protein is CASLRRGVNTEAFF. The CDR3 DNA sequence: TGTGCCAGTCTTAGAAGAGGTGTGAACACTGAAGCTTTCTTT. The chain combines TRBV19 with TRBJ1-1, with D hard to call. Trimming removed 8 bases from V and 0 bases from J, with 13 bases in between. Germline CDR1 is LNHDA and CDR2 is SQIVND (reference sequence). The CDR3 is 14 amino acids.

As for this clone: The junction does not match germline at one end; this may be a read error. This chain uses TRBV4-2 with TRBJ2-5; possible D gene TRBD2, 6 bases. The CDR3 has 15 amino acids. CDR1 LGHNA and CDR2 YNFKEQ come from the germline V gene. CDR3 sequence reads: CASSKEPGVQETQYF. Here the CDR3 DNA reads TGTGCCAGCAGCAAAGAGCCGGGGGTGCAAGAGACCCAGTACTTC.

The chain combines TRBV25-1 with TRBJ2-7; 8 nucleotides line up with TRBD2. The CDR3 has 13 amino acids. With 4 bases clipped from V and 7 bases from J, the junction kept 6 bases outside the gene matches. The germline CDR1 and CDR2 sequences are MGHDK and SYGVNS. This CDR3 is CASSALAAGEQYF. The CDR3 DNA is TGTGCCAGCAGTGCACTAGCGGCGGGGGAGCAGTACTTC.

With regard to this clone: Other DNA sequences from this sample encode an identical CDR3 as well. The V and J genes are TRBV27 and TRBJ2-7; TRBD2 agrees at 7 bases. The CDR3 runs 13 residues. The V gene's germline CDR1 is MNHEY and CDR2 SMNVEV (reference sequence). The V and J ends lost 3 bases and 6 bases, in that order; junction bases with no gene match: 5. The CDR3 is CASSFGTGGEQYF. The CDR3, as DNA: TGTGCCAGCAGTTTCGGCACGGGGGGCGAGCAGTACTTC.

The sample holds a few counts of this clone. In nucleotides, the CDR3 is TGCGCCAGCAGCCAAGCGGGGGAATGGGAGACCCAGTACTTC. Translated, it gives CASSQAGEWETQYF. The gene calls are TRBV4-3 and TRBJ2-5; tentatively, D is TRBD2 (6 bases). V lost 1 base to trimming and J lost 5 bases, with 11 bases between them. CDR1 is LGHNA and CDR2 is YSLEER in the germline V gene. The CDR3 is 14 residues long.

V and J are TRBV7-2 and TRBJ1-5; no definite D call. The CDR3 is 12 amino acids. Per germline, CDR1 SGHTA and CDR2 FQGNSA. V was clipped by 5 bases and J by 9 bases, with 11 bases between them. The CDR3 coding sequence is TGTGCCAGCAGCCTAACACCGGGGCCCCAGCATTTT. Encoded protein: CASSLTPGPQHF.

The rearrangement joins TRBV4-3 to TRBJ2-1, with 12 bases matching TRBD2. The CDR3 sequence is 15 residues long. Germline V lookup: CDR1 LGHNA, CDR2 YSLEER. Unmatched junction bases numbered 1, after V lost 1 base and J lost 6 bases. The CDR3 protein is CASSQASGGANEQFF. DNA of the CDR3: TGCGCCAGCAGCCAAGCTAGCGGGGGGGCCAATGAGCAGTTCTTC.

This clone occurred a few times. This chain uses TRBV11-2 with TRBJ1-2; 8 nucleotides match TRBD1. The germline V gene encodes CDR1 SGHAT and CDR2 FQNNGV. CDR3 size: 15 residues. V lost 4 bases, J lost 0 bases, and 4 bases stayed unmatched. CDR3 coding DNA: TGTGCCAGCAGCTCGACAGGGGACACTAACTATGGCTACACCTTC. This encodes CASSSTGDTNYGYTF.

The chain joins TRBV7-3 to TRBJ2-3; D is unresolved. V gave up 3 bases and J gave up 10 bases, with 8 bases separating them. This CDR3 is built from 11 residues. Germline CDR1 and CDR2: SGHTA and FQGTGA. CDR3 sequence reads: CASSFQSAQYF. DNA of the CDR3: TGTGCCAGCAGCTTTCAATCGGCGCAGTATTTT.

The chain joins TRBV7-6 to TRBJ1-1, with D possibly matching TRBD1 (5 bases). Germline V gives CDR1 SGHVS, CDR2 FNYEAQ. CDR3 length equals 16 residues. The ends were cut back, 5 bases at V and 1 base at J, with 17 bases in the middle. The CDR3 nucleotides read TGTGCCAGCAGCACCGGCGGGGATGGGGCGAACACTGAAGCTTTCTTT. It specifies CASSTGGDGANTEAFF.

CDR3 nucleotide sequence: TGTGCCAGGCACAACAGGGGTCTTTCTAGCACAGATACGCAGTATTTT. Encoded protein: CARHNRGLSSTDTQYF. The chain employs TRBV21-1 and TRBJ2-3; the table's D gene call, TRBD1, was not cross checked with the DNA. TRBV21-1 is designated a pseudogene. The CDR3 sequence is 16 residues long.

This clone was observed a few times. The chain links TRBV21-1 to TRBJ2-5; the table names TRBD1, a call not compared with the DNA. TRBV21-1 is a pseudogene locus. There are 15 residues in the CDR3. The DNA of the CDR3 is TGTGCCAGCAGCTCACTCATCCCGGGACAGTCGACCCAGTACTTC. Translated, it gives CASSSLIPGQSTQYF.

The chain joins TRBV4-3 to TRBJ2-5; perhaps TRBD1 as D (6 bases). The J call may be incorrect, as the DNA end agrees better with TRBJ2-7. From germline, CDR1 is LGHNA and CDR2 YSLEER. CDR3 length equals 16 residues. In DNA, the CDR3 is TGCGCCAGCAGCCAAGGCAGGGGCCCTCTCTCCTACGAGCAGTACTTC. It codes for CASSQGRGPLSYEQYF.

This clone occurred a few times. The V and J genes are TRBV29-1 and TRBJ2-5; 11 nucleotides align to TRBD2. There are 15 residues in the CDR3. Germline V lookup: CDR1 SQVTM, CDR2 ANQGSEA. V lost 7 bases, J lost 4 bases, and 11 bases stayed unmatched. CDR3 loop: CSEQPSGGLGETQYF. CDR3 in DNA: TGCAGCGAACAACCTAGCGGGGGGCTGGGAGAGACCCAGTACTTC.

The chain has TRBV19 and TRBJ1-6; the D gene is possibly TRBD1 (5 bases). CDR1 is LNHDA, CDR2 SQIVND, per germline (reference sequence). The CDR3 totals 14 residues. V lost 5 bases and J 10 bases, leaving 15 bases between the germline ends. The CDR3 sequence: CASSLQRGGSPLHF. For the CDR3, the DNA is TGTGCCAGTAGTTTGCAAAGGGGTGGCTCACCCCTCCACTTT.

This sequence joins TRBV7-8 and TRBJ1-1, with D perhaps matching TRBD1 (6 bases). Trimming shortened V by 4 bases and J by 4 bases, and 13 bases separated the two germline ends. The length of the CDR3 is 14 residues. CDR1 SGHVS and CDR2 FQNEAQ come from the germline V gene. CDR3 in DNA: TGTGCCAGCAGCTATACCCGGGACACCACTGAAGCTTTCTTT. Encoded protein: CASSYTRDTTEAFF.

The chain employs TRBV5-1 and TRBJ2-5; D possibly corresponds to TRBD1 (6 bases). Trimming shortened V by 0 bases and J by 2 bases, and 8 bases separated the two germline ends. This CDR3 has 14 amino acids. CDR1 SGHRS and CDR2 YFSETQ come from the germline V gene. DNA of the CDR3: TGCGCCAGCAGCTTGGGGACAGAGCAAGAGACCCAGTACTTC. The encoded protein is CASSLGTEQETQYF.

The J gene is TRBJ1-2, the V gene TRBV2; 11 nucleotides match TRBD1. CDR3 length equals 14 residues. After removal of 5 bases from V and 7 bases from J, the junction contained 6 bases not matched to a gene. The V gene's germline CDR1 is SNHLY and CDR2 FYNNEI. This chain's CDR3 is CASSIGQGASGYTF. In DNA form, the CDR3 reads TGTGCCAGCAGTATAGGACAGGGGGCGTCTGGCTACACCTTC. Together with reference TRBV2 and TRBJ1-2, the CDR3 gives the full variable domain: EPEVTQTPSHQVTQMGQEVILRCVPISNHLYFYWYRQILGQKVEFLVSFYNNEISEKSEIFDDQFSVERPDGSNFTLKIRSTKLEDSAMYFCASSIGQGASGYTFGSGTRLTVV.

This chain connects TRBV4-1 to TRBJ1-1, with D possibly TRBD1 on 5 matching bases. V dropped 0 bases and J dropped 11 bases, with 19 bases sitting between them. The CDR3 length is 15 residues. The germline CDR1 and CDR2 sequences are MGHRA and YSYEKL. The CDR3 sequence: CASSQDGPGPRTAFF. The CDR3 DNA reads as TGCGCCAGCAGCCAAGATGGCCCAGGGCCCCGGACGGCTTTCTTT.

Here the CDR3 DNA reads TGTGCCAGCAGTTTCCCGGGCTCCTACGAGCAGTACTTC. Encoded protein: CASSFPGSYEQYF. The V call is TRBV28, the J call TRBJ2-7; D ambiguous. V was clipped by 3 bases and J by 0 bases, with 6 bases between them. Looked up from germline, CDR1 is MDHEN and CDR2 is SYDVKM. The CDR3 covers 13 residues. The whole variable domain, filled in from reference TRBV28 and TRBJ2-7, reads DVKVTQSSRYLVKRTGEKVFLECVQDMDHENMFWYRQDPGLGLRLIYFSYDVKMKEKGDIPEGYSVSREKKERFSLILESASTNQTSMYLCASSFPGSYEQYFGPGTRLTVT.

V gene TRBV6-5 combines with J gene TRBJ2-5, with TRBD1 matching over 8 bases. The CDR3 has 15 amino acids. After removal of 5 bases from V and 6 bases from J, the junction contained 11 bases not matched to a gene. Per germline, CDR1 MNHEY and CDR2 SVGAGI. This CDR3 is CASSPRTGSGKTQYF. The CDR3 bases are TGTGCCAGCAGTCCAAGGACAGGGAGCGGCAAGACCCAGTACTTC.

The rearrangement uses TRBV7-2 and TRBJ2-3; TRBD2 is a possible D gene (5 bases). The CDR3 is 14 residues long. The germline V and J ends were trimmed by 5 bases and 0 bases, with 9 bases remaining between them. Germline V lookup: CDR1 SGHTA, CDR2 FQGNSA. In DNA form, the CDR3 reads TGTGCCAGCAGCCCTGGCGGGAGCACAGATACGCAGTATTTT. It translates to CASSPGGSTDTQYF.